The 14 T cell receptor beta chains reported below all come from one sample, sequenced in a study of blood T cell repertoires in COVID-19. Profiling relied on immunoSEQ multiplex PCR, and the TCRdb table lists in-frame clones only, not all of them. Of some 110,000 clones in the sample, about nine tenths were seen once. The sequenced sample consisted of peripheral blood. Receptor source: an older man who had recovered from COVID-19.

The J gene is TRBJ1-2, the V gene TRBV2, with D possibly TRBD1 on 6 matching bases. There are 15 residues in the CDR3. CDR1 and CDR2 from the germline V gene are SNHLY and FYNNEI. Deletions cut 1 base from V and 4 bases from J, with 13 bases between. CDR3 bases: TGTGCCAGCAGTGAAGGCAGGGGCATCCTCTATGGCTACACCTTC. Protein sequence: CASSEGRGILYGYTF.

The chain recombines TRBV25-1 with TRBJ2-3; a weak D match, TRBD2 (6 bases). The V end was cut by 1 base, the J end by 6 bases, with 17 bases between. Germline V gene data show CDR1 as MGHDK and CDR2 as SYGVNS. The CDR3 is made up of 16 amino acids. The CDR3 reads CASSESAWEAVDTQYF. Written as DNA, the CDR3 is TGTGCCAGCAGTGAATCAGCCTGGGAGGCGGTGGATACGCAGTATTTT.

This chain connects TRBV2 to TRBJ2-7; perhaps TRBD1 as D (6 bases). This CDR3 is 13 amino acids long. Germline lookup yields CDR1 SNHLY and CDR2 FYNNEI. V was pared by 4 bases and J by 1 base, with 8 bases between. As DNA, the CDR3 is TGTGCCAGCAGTGCTGGGACATCCTACGAGCAGTACTTC. Protein product: CASSAGTSYEQYF.

J is TRBJ2-2 and V is TRBV18, with 7 nucleotides matching TRBD1. The CDR3 spans 16 residues. Germline CDR1 KGHSH, CDR2 LQKENI. J was trimmed by 1 base and V by 3 bases; bases with no gene match: 5. The CDR3 DNA is TGTGCCAGCTCACCGATTAGGACAGGGAACACCGGGGAGCTGTTTTTT. Residues: CASSPIRTGNTGELFF.

V usage is TRBV7-6 and J usage is TRBJ2-7; 14 bases are a match to TRBD2. Germline trimming cut 5 bases from V and 5 bases from J; bases unmatched to any gene: 5. Germline CDR1 is SGHVS and CDR2 is FNYEAQ. CDR3 length: 15 amino acids. The CDR3 reads CASSPGLAGANEQYF. The CDR3 region has the DNA TGTGCCAGCAGCCCGGGACTAGCGGGGGCGAACGAGCAGTACTTC.

The V and J genes are TRBV5-1 and TRBJ2-7; TRBD2 agrees at 14 bases. The CDR3 length is 19 residues. The germline CDR1 and CDR2 sequences are SGHRS and YFSETQ. V lost 1 base to trimming and J lost 0 bases; unmatched junction nucleotides: 9. In nucleotides, the CDR3 is TGCGCCAGCAGCTTGTCCGGGACTAGCGGGGGCCGATTCTCCTACGAGCAGTACTTC. It encodes CASSLSGTSGGRFSYEQYF. The full variable domain, with the rest looked up from reference TRBV5-1 and TRBJ2-7, is KAGVTQTPRYLIKTRGQQVTLSCSPISGHRSVSWYQQTPGQGLQFLFEYFSETQRNKGNFPGRFSGRQFSNSRSEMNVSTLELGDSALYLCASSLSGTSGGRFSYEQYFGPGTRLTVT.

The V gene is TRBV28, the J gene TRBJ2-5, with TRBD1 matching 9 bases. The junction had 7 bases not matched to a gene; V was cut back by 7 bases and J by 7 bases. The CDR3 is 13 amino acids. Germline CDR1 reads MDHEN; CDR2 reads SYDVKM. The DNA of the CDR3 is TGTGCCAGCAATAAACAGGGGGCAGGGACCCAGTACTTC. Residues: CASNKQGAGTQYF. The full variable domain, with the rest looked up from reference TRBV28 and TRBJ2-5, is DVKVTQSSRYLVKRTGEKVFLECVQDMDHENMFWYRQDPGLGLRLIYFSYDVKMKEKGDIPEGYSVSREKKERFSLILESASTNQTSMYLCASNKQGAGTQYFGPGTRLLVL.

The V call is TRBV27, the J call TRBJ2-7, with D tentatively TRBD1 (5 bases). The V and J ends lost 3 bases and 4 bases respectively, with 22 bases between them. CDR3 length equals 17 residues. Germline CDR1 reads MNHEY; CDR2 reads SMNVEV (reference sequence). The CDR3 protein is CASSFRVGMAPSYEQYF. The CDR3 DNA follows: TGTGCCAGCAGTTTCAGGGTCGGAATGGCCCCATCTTACGAGCAGTACTTC.

This clone has only a few counts. The chain uses TRBV12-3 or TRBV12-4 and TRBJ1-5; a possible D gene is TRBD1 (6 bases). V lost 5 bases to trimming and J lost 4 bases, with 6 bases between them. The CDR3 length is 12 residues. The CDR3 sequence is CASSTGNQPQHF. For the CDR3, the DNA is TGTGCCAGCAGTACAGGGAATCAGCCCCAGCATTTT.

This rearrangement joins TRBV7-2 to TRBJ1-5, with 7 bases fitting TRBD1. The germline gives CDR1 SGHTA, CDR2 FQGNSA. CDR3 length equals 13 residues. With 5 bases clipped from V and 5 bases from J, the junction kept 3 bases outside the gene matches. The CDR3 sequence: CASSPDRDQPQHF. The CDR3 DNA follows: TGTGCCAGCAGCCCCGACAGGGATCAGCCCCAGCATTTT.

The chain combines TRBV7-2 with TRBJ2-1; D call uncertain. This CDR3 region has 15 residues. V was trimmed by 0 bases and J by 3 bases, leaving 9 bases between them. Germline V gene sequence: CDR1 SGHTA, CDR2 FQGNSA. The CDR3 coding sequence is TGTGCCAGCAGCTTAGCCGTCCTGAGCTACAATGAGCAGTTCTTC. As protein: CASSLAVLSYNEQFF.

This chain uses TRBV5-4 with TRBJ2-7; D might be TRBD1 (6 bases). Trimming removed 2 bases at V and 4 bases at J, with 10 bases between. Germline V lookup: CDR1 SGHNT, CDR2 YYREEE (reference sequence). This CDR3 contains 13 residues. The DNA for the CDR3 is TGTGCCAGCAGCTTTGGACAGTGGTACGAGCAGTACTTC. This translates into CASSFGQWYEQYF.

This rearrangement joins TRBV29-1 to TRBJ2-3; maybe TRBD2 (6 bases). V lost 4 bases to trimming and J lost 3 bases, with 11 bases between them. CDR3 length: 13 amino acids. CDR1 and CDR2 from the germline V gene are SQVTM and ANQGSEA. CDR3 in amino acids: CSVGKGRTDTQYF. CDR3 bases: TGCAGCGTTGGAAAAGGGAGGACAGATACGCAGTATTTT.

The chain is built from TRBV11-1 and TRBJ2-3; the D is unclear. Trimming stripped 2 bases from V and 3 bases from J, with 12 bases between. This CDR3 spans 15 amino acids. Germline V gene data show CDR1 as SGHAT and CDR2 as FQDESV (reference sequence). DNA of the CDR3: TGTGCCAGCAGCTTAAACGTTGCAGGAACAGATACGCAGTATTTT. This sequence encodes CASSLNVAGTDTQYF.